This entry concerns a single T cell receptor (beta chain). Original data processing: The authors estimated nucleated cell counts from reference gene primer amplification. Measured with immunoSEQ multiplex PCR; TCRdb has only the in-frame clones, and not every one. That table gives V, J and clone size, and the DNA gave D and trimming. The sample has 55,000 to 90,000 clones, approximately 83% seen once; the top ten hold just over 4.5%. The CDR3 runs 16 residues. The V gene lost 2 bases and the J gene lost 0 bases, with 10 bases spanning the gap. Germline lookup yields CDR1 MNHEY and CDR2 SVGAGI. The entry originates in a study of blood T cell repertoires in COVID-19. Whole-study context: The analysed material was cDNA or gDNA that came from T cells, B-cell-depleted T cells, or PBMCs.

The source material was peripheral blood. The TCR comes from a woman in her sixties with acute or convalescent COVID-19. The J gene is TRBJ2-2, the V gene TRBV6-5; D unresolved. The CDR3 sequence: CASSYEYSPNTGELFF. The CDR3 DNA sequence: TGTGCCAGCAGTTACGAGTACTCACCGAACACCGGGGAGCTGTTTTTT.